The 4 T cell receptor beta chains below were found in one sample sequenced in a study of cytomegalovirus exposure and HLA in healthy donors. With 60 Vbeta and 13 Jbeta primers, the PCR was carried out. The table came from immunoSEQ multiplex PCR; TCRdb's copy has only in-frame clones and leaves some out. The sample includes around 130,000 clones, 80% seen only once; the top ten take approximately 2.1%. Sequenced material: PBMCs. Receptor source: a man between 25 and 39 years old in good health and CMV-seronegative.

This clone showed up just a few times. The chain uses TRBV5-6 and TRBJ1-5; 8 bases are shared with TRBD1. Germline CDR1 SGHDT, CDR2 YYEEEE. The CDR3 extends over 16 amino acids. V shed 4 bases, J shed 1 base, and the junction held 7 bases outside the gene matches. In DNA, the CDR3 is TGTGCCAGCAGCACTGGACAGGGCGGAAGCAATCAGCCCCAGCATTTT. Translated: CASSTGQGGSNQPQHF.

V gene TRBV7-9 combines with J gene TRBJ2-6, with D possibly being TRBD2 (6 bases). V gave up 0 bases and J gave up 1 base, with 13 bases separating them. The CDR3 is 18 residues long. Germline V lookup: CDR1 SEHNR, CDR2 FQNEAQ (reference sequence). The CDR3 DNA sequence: TGTGCCAGCAGCTTAGCATCGGGGGATGCTTCTGGGGCCAACGTCCTGACTTTC. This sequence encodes CASSLASGDASGANVLTF.

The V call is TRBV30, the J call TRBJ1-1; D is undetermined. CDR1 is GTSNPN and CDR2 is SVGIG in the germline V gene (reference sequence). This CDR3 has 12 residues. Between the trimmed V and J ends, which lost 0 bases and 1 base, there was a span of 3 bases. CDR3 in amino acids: CAWSVRNTEAFF. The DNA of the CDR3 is TGTGCCTGGAGTGTCAGGAACACTGAAGCTTTCTTT.

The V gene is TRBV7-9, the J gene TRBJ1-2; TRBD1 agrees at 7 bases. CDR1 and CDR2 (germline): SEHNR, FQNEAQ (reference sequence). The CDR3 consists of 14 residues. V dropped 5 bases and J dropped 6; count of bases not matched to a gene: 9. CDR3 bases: TGTGCCAGCAGCATCCCAGGGGGTGACAATGGCTACACCTTC. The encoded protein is CASSIPGGDNGYTF.